The 25 T cell receptor beta chains reported below all come from one sample, sequenced in a study of blood T cell repertoires in COVID-19. The data were produced by immunoSEQ multiplex PCR, yet TCRdb's version contains in-frame clones alone and is incomplete. The table records more than 65,000 clones, roughly four fifths of them present only once. Sequencing used peripheral blood. The receptors come from a woman aged 80 or older with acute or convalescent COVID-19.

This sequence joins TRBV19 and TRBJ2-3; D may be TRBD2 (6 bases). The CDR3 consists of 15 residues. The germline V gene encodes CDR1 LNHDA and CDR2 SQIVND (reference sequence). The V end was cut by 6 bases, the J end by 0 bases, with 13 bases between. The CDR3 nucleotides are TGTGCCAGTAGGCAAGCGGGCTCTAGCACAGATACGCAGTATTTT. Encoded protein: CASRQAGSSTDTQYF.

V is TRBV3-1 (or the pseudogene TRBV3-2) and J is TRBJ1-2, with D unclear. Germline CDR1 LGHDT, CDR2 YNNKEL (reference sequence). Trimming took 0 bases from V and 7 from J, leaving 12 bases between them. This CDR3 contains 14 residues. This CDR3 is CASSQDVRSGGYTF. The CDR3 DNA reads as TGTGCCAGCAGCCAAGATGTAAGGTCGGGTGGCTACACCTTC.

Only a few counts were recorded for this clone. The V call is TRBV15, the J call TRBJ1-2, with 7 nucleotides matching TRBD1. The germline V gene encodes CDR1 LNHNV and CDR2 YYDKDF (reference sequence). With V trimmed by 0 bases and J by 7 bases, 11 bases remained unmatched. This CDR3 is built from 16 residues. The chain's CDR3 is CATSRDGVGDRVGYTF. CDR3 in DNA: TGTGCCACCAGCAGAGATGGTGTAGGAGACAGGGTTGGCTACACCTTC. The full variable domain, its missing parts supplied by reference TRBV15 and TRBJ1-2, is DAMVIQNPRYQVTQFGKPVTLSCSQTLNHNVMYWYQQKSSQAPKLLFHYYDKDFNNEADTPDNFQSRRPNTSFCFLDIRSPGLGDTAMYLCATSRDGVGDRVGYTFGSGTRLTVV.

The rearrangement links TRBV7-8 to TRBJ2-7; D is possibly TRBD1 (6 bases). The germline CDR1 and CDR2 sequences are SGHVS and FQNEAQ. CDR3 length: 16 residues. The V end lost 1 base, the J end lost 3 bases, and 16 bases lay between the germline ends. CDR3 in amino acids: CASSLGEGQLLYEQYF. As DNA, the CDR3 is TGTGCCAGCAGCTTAGGGGAAGGACAGCTACTCTACGAGCAGTACTTC.

The chain carries TRBV5-1 and TRBJ2-3; TRBD2 agrees at 13 bases. Germline V gene lookup returns CDR1 SGHRS and CDR2 YFSETQ. V shed 4 bases and J 5 bases; nucleotides not matched to a gene: 7. This CDR3 comprises 16 residues. The CDR3 sequence: CASSPPGTSGVDTQYF. CDR3 coding DNA: TGCGCCAGCAGCCCACCCGGGACTAGCGGGGTAGATACGCAGTATTTT.

The genes are TRBV29-1 and TRBJ1-1; D unresolved. Per germline, CDR1 SQVTM and CDR2 ANQGSEA. The CDR3 extends over 13 amino acids. V lost 7 bases to trimming and J lost 6 bases, with 18 bases between them. CDR3 amino acids: CSASDGVGSEAFF. CDR3 nucleotides: TGCAGCGCCTCGGACGGGGTTGGGTCTGAAGCTTTCTTT.

V is TRBV5-1 and J is TRBJ2-7, with D possibly being TRBD1 (5 bases). The CDR3 loop spans 13 amino acids. Per the germline V gene, CDR1 is SGHRS and CDR2 is YFSETQ. Trimming stripped 0 bases from V and 1 base from J, with 5 bases between. The CDR3 DNA reads TGCGCCAGCAGCTTGGGACAGTCCTACGAGCAGTACTTC. Residues: CASSLGQSYEQYF.

This clone was seen a single time. The J gene is TRBJ2-2, the V gene TRBV3-1 (or the pseudogene TRBV3-2), with TRBD2 matching 13 bases. The CDR3 runs to 18 residues. With 3 bases clipped from V and 4 bases from J, the junction kept 8 bases outside the gene matches. CDR1 and CDR2 from the germline V gene are LGHDT and YNNKEL (reference sequence). CDR3 in DNA: TGTGCCAGCAGCCACCTGACTAGCGGGGGGCCGGGCACCGGGGAGCTGTTTTTT. Its protein is CASSHLTSGGPGTGELFF.

On this clone: No DNA is shown, since the ends of the CDR3 on it are uncertain; the CDR3 is the one TCRdb lists. The chain carries TRBV27 and TRBJ1-2; no check of the table's D call, TRBD1, against the DNA was made. From its first to its last residue, the CDR3 has 15 amino acids. From germline, CDR1 is MNHEY and CDR2 SMNVEV (reference sequence). CDR3 residues: CASSFGPGVNYGYTF.

This clone has just one count. The CDR3 loop is CASSWGLAGGLGFQETQYF. For the CDR3, the DNA is TGTGCCAGCAGCTGGGGACTAGCGGGGGGGCTGGGATTCCAAGAGACCCAGTACTTC. This chain connects TRBV5-4 to TRBJ2-5; 16 bases fit TRBD2. The germline V gene has CDR1 SGHNT and CDR2 YYREEE (reference sequence). The CDR3 has 19 amino acids. Losses at the gene ends were 3 bases for V and 1 base for J; bases not matched to a gene: 9.

The chain combines TRBV9 with TRBJ2-4, with D possibly matching TRBD1 (6 bases). CDR1 is SGDLS and CDR2 is YYNGEE in the germline V gene. This CDR3 has 16 residues. The V and J ends lost 0 bases and 4 bases respectively, with 14 bases between them. Here the CDR3 reads CASSVGRDTIKNIQYF. The CDR3 DNA sequence: TGTGCCAGCAGCGTAGGCCGGGACACGATAAAAAACATTCAGTACTTC.

This clone has only a few counts. The V gene is TRBV10-2, the J gene TRBJ1-1; TRBD1 matches 8 bases. V lost 2 bases, J lost 0 bases, and 5 bases stayed unmatched. The germline gives CDR1 WSHSY, CDR2 SAAADI. This CDR3 spans 16 amino acids. The CDR3 loop is CASSEPGQGMNTEAFF. For the CDR3, the DNA is TGCGCCAGCAGTGAGCCCGGACAGGGTATGAACACTGAAGCTTTCTTT.

This clone was detected once. The chain combines TRBV5-1 with TRBJ1-4; D remains unclear. CDR3 length: 14 amino acids. The V and J ends lost 0 bases and 3 bases respectively, with 6 bases between them. The germline V gene has CDR1 SGHRS and CDR2 YFSETQ. In DNA, the CDR3 is TGCGCCAGCAGCTTGGCGGGGTCTAATGAAAAACTGTTTTTT. This codes for CASSLAGSNEKLFF.

This chain's CDR3 is CASRMGQSYQETQYF. CDR3 nucleotide sequence: TGTGCCAGTAGGATGGGACAGAGCTACCAAGAGACCCAGTACTTC. The chain couples TRBV19 to TRBJ2-5; 7 bases match TRBD1. The CDR3 has 15 amino acids. CDR1 is LNHDA, CDR2 SQIVND, per germline (reference sequence). Trimming at V came to 6 bases and at J to 0 bases, leaving 7 bases not matched to a gene.

This chain links TRBV5-8 with TRBJ2-6; 8 bases are a match to TRBD2. This CDR3 is 16 amino acids long. Trimming at V came to 1 base and at J to 10 bases, leaving 10 bases not matched to a gene. The V gene's germline CDR1 is SGHTS and CDR2 YDEGEE. CDR3 region: CASSLLGQRGTNVLTF. The DNA for the CDR3 is TGTGCCAGCAGCTTGCTTGGCCAGCGGGGGACAAACGTCCTGACTTTC.

The table lists this clone with a count of one. The V gene is TRBV6-5, the J gene TRBJ1-6; 10 bases line up with TRBD1. After removal of 7 bases from V and 8 bases from J, the junction contained 8 bases not matched to a gene. Per the germline V gene, CDR1 is MNHEY and CDR2 is SVGAGI. The CDR3 sequence is 15 residues long. Here the CDR3 DNA reads TGTGCCAGCAACATCGGGACAGGGGCGTATTCACCCCTCCACTTT. Translation: CASNIGTGAYSPLHF.

The chain couples TRBV5-1 to TRBJ1-6; 9 bases agree with TRBD1. This CDR3 contains 15 residues. The V segment lost 4 bases and the J segment 7 bases; nucleotides outside the gene matches: 6. CDR1 SGHRS and CDR2 YFSETQ come from the germline V gene. The CDR3 reads CASSLGQGVNSPLHF. The CDR3 DNA is TGCGCCAGCAGCCTGGGACAGGGAGTAAATTCACCCCTCCACTTT.

This chain connects TRBV29-1 to TRBJ1-5, with a possible D match to TRBD1 (6 bases). The CDR3 is 14 residues long. V was trimmed by 3 bases and J by 4 bases, leaving 13 bases between them. Germline values: CDR1 SQVTM, CDR2 ANQGSEA. The CDR3 here is CSVDKWGPNQPQHF. DNA of the CDR3: TGCAGCGTTGATAAGTGGGGGCCGAATCAGCCCCAGCATTTT.

The chain links TRBV13 to TRBJ2-7, with TRBD2 as a possible D gene (5 bases). Trimming stripped 5 bases from V and 6 bases from J, with 14 bases between. The CDR3 consists of 13 residues. Germline V gene sequence: CDR1 PRHDT, CDR2 FYEKMQ (reference sequence). CDR3 region: CASSKGGGREQYF. The CDR3 nucleotides are TGTGCCAGCAGCAAAGGAGGCGGTCGCGAGCAGTACTTC. Full variable domain (rest looked up from reference TRBV13 and TRBJ2-7): AAGVIQSPRHLIKEKRETATLKCYPIPRHDTVYWYQQGPGQDPQFLISFYEKMQSDKGSIPDRFSAQQFSDYHSELNMSSLELGDSALYFCASSKGGGREQYFGPGTRLTVT.

In its sample, this clone was seen once. The genes are TRBV6-5 and TRBJ1-1; 7 nucleotides match TRBD1. CDR3 size: 14 residues. V lost 6 bases, J lost 7 bases, and 11 bases stayed unmatched. Looked up from germline, CDR1 is MNHEY and CDR2 is SVGAGI. The CDR3 coding sequence is TGTGCCAGCAGGACGTATGGGACAGAAAATGAAGCTTTCTTT. Its protein product is CASRTYGTENEAFF.

The V call is TRBV30, the J call TRBJ2-7; 7 bases match TRBD1. V dropped 0 bases and J dropped 6; count of bases not matched to a gene: 8. Per germline, CDR1 GTSNPN and CDR2 SVGIG (reference sequence). The CDR3 extends over 14 amino acids. The DNA of the CDR3 is TGTGCCTGGAGTGTTCGACAGGGCGCCTCCGAGCAGTACTTC. The encoded protein is CAWSVRQGASEQYF.

This clone was counted only a few times. The gene calls are TRBV6-5 and TRBJ1-5; D not certain. CDR1 is MNHEY and CDR2 is SVGAGI in the germline V gene. The CDR3 is 13 amino acids. V lost 6 bases and J lost 2, with 8 bases in between. CDR3 sequence reads: CASRRFGNQPQHF. In nucleotides, the CDR3 is TGTGCCAGCAGGCGATTCGGCAATCAGCCCCAGCATTTT.

V usage is TRBV7-6 and J usage is TRBJ2-7, with 12 bases identical to TRBD2. J was trimmed by 1 base and V by 5 bases; bases with no gene match: 9. Germline V gene data show CDR1 as SGHVS and CDR2 as FNYEAQ. This CDR3 has 17 amino acids. CDR3 bases: TGTGCCAGCAGCCCTCAGACTAGCGGGGGCTTATCCTACGAGCAGTACTTC. It specifies CASSPQTSGGLSYEQYF.

The table lists this clone with a count of one. The chain is built from TRBV6-2 or TRBV6-3 and TRBJ1-4, with 10 bases aligning to TRBD1. This CDR3 contains 17 residues. The germline V gene encodes CDR1 MNHEY and CDR2 SVGEGT. V shed 6 bases, J shed 3 bases, and the junction held 10 bases outside the gene matches. The CDR3 DNA follows: TGTGCCAGCAGCCCGTCCCGGGACAGGGGCGCTAATGAAAAACTGTTTTTT. Residues: CASSPSRDRGANEKLFF.

This clone has just a few counts. The chain combines TRBV2 with TRBJ2-5; D perhaps matches TRBD1 (6 bases). Germline assignment: CDR1 SNHLY and CDR2 FYNNEI. The CDR3 is made up of 15 amino acids. V was pared by 6 bases and J by 0 bases, with 14 bases between. CDR3 in amino acids: CASSKDSRYQETQYF. CDR3 nucleotide sequence: TGTGCCAGCAGCAAGGACAGCCGGTACCAAGAGACCCAGTACTTC.